A few counts support the clone carrying this TCR beta chain. The antigen is unknown. The method was immunoSEQ multiplex PCR; TCRdb's version includes in-frame clones alone and lacks a portion of them. Seen here are more than 100,000 clones, more than 85% observed once, and the top ten hold approximately 1%. This specimen belongs to a study of OX40 agonist ivuxolimab in advanced cancers. Study-level background: An agonistic anti-OX40 (CD134) antibody, ivuxolimab, was used to treat the patients. At 0.01 to 10 mg/kg, ivuxolimab was administered intravenously to patients every 2 weeks.

Blood sampling was done at baseline, cycle 4 day 1, and cycle 7 day 1. Germline values: CDR1 SNHLY, CDR2 FYNNEI. The CDR3 covers 12 residues. Trimming cost V 3 bases and J 8 bases; bases outside gene matches: 2. Study results and caveats: Among T cells, CD8+ cells averaged more expanded clones than CD4+ cells.

This TCR derives from an adult with an advanced solid tumor such as melanoma, head and neck, liver or kidney cancer. This specimen was CD4+ or CD8+ T cells sorted from blood, taken in a trial of the OX40 agonist ivuxolimab. The rearrangement joins TRBV2 to TRBJ1-2, with TRBD1 matching over 8 bases. The CDR3: CASSETGVGYTF. DNA of the CDR3: TGTGCCAGCAGTGAGACAGGGGTAGGCTACACCTTC. The entire variable domain, with the rest obtained from reference TRBV2 and TRBJ1-2, is as follows: EPEVTQTPSHQVTQMGQEVILRCVPISNHLYFYWYRQILGQKVEFLVSFYNNEISEKSEIFDDQFSVERPDGSNFTLKIRSTKLEDSAMYFCASSETGVGYTFGSGTRLTVV.